The 11 T cell receptor beta chains listed next were all sequenced from one sample in a study of cytomegalovirus exposure and HLA in healthy donors. 60 Vbeta and 13 Jbeta primers were used in PCR. Produced via immunoSEQ multiplex PCR; TCRdb's table is partial and in-frame only. This table has under 150,000 clones, under 80% appearing once. The sequenced material came from PBMCs. These receptor sequences come from a woman aged 45-59 years in good health and CMV-seropositive.

This chain links TRBV14 with TRBJ2-4, with D uncertain. V lost 1 base to trimming and J lost 8 bases, with 6 bases between them. The CDR3 extends over 12 amino acids. Germline assignment: CDR1 SGHDN and CDR2 FVKESK. CDR3 DNA: TGTGCCAGCAGCCAAGCTTCCTACATTCAGTACTTC. Amino acid sequence: CASSQASYIQYF.

The rearrangement joins TRBV5-6 to TRBJ2-1; the match to TRBD2 covers 8 bases. Germline-derived CDR1 and CDR2 are SGHDT and YYEEEE. This CDR3 region has 17 residues. V lost 3 bases, J lost 0 bases, and 8 bases stayed unmatched. The CDR3 is CASSSAPTSGSYNEQFF. The CDR3 coding sequence is TGTGCCAGCAGCTCGGCCCCTACTAGCGGCTCCTACAATGAGCAGTTCTTC.

This chain joins TRBV28 and TRBJ1-5, with 7 bases identical to TRBD1. Per the germline V gene, CDR1 is MDHEN and CDR2 is SYDVKM. The J segment lost 0 bases and the V segment lost 5 bases, leaving 16 bases of the junction unmatched. This CDR3 region has 19 residues. This CDR3 reads CASSRTRGRPTHSNQPQHF. DNA of the CDR3: TGTGCCAGCAGTAGGACGAGGGGGCGACCAACCCATAGCAATCAGCCCCAGCATTTT.

The chain combines TRBV15 with TRBJ1-1; the match to TRBD1 covers 9 bases. CDR1 and CDR2 (germline): LNHNV, YYDKDF (reference sequence). The CDR3 is 16 amino acids. V dropped 0 bases and J dropped 5; count of bases not matched to a gene: 7. For the CDR3, the DNA is TGTGCCACCAGCAGAGATCGGGGACAGGGCGAGACTGAAGCTTTCTTT. Translated, it gives CATSRDRGQGETEAFF.

The CDR3 spells CASLLITSGGAREQFF. The CDR3 DNA follows: TGTGCCAGCCTTCTTATTACTAGCGGGGGGGCACGAGAGCAGTTCTTC. The chain couples TRBV28 to TRBJ2-1, with 13 bases identical to TRBD2. The CDR3 runs 16 residues. Unmatched junction bases numbered 14, after V lost 8 bases and J lost 10 bases. The germline gives CDR1 MDHEN, CDR2 SYDVKM.

V and J are TRBV28 and TRBJ2-7; D unresolved. V shed 3 bases and J shed 6 bases, with 9 bases lying between them. The CDR3 runs 12 residues. In germline, CDR1 is MDHEN, CDR2 SYDVKM. The DNA of the CDR3 is TGTGCCAGCAGTTTTCGAGTGTCCGAGCAGTACTTC. The encoded protein is CASSFRVSEQYF.

The chain carries TRBV7-8 and TRBJ2-2; possible D gene TRBD1, 6 bases. The germline V gene encodes CDR1 SGHVS and CDR2 FQNEAQ. V was cut by 5 bases and J by 3 bases, with 10 bases left in between. CDR3 length equals 14 residues. DNA for the CDR3: TGTGCCAGCAGCCCTGGACAGTACACCGGGGAGCTGTTTTTT. Translating gives CASSPGQYTGELFF.

This clone was recorded once. CDR3: CASSRHPYRDSYNEQFF. The CDR3 coding sequence is TGTGCCAGCAGCCGCCACCCTTACAGGGACTCCTACAATGAGCAGTTCTTC. The chain joins TRBV27 to TRBJ2-1; perhaps TRBD1 as D (6 bases). Trimming took 6 bases from V and 0 from J, leaving 18 bases between them. This CDR3 region has 17 residues. The germline V gene has CDR1 MNHEY and CDR2 SMNVEV (reference sequence).

Comments on this clone: Sequence at one end of the junction differs from germline and may be a read error. The genes are TRBV5-1 and TRBJ1-1, with TRBD1 matching 7 bases. Per the germline V gene, CDR1 is SGHRS and CDR2 is YFSETQ. The CDR3 spans 15 residues. The CDR3 reads CASGLDGTANTEAFF. Here the CDR3 DNA reads TGCGCCAGCGGCTTGGACGGGACAGCAAACACTGAAGCTTTCTTT.

This clone was found a few times. The chain joins TRBV11-2 to TRBJ1-1; a possible D gene is TRBD1 (5 bases). This CDR3 has 16 residues. Trimming took off 5 bases at V and 3 bases at J, with 19 bases between the two ends. CDR1 and CDR2 from the germline V gene are SGHAT and FQNNGV. CDR3 sequence reads: CASSTWDGRRDTEAFF. The CDR3 nucleotides are TGTGCCAGCAGCACCTGGGACGGAAGGAGGGACACTGAAGCTTTCTTT.

This clone turned up a few times. The CDR3, as DNA: TGTGCCAGCAGTGCTTATATCGATTCGTCGGGCGAGCAGTACTTC. It translates to CASSAYIDSSGEQYF. This rearrangement joins TRBV6-1 to TRBJ2-7, with D uncertain. V dropped 4 bases and J dropped 6 bases, with 19 bases sitting between them. This CDR3 is 15 amino acids long. CDR1 MNHNS and CDR2 SASEGT come from the germline V gene.